The 25 T cell receptor beta chains given below trace back to one sample, sequenced in a study of shared clonotypes between healthy human individuals. The protocol was immunoSEQ multiplex PCR, while the TCRdb copy is restricted to in-frame clones and leaves out a portion. The repertoire includes more than 500,000 clones, approximately 95% of them detected once, and 0.05% to 0.08% sits in the top ten. The sequencing input was naive CD4+ T cells sorted from blood. The subset was: CD45RA+ positively selected. These receptors all come from a woman younger than 45 in good health.

The chain uses TRBV5-1 and TRBJ2-2, with TRBD2 matching over 15 bases. This CDR3 has 17 amino acids. Germline CDR1 SGHRS, CDR2 YFSETQ. With 7 bases clipped from V and 7 bases from J, the junction kept 11 bases outside the gene matches. The CDR3 nucleotides read TGCGCCAGCGGATCCGGACTAGCGGGAGGGTATGACGGGGAGCTGTTTTTT. It yields the protein CASGSGLAGGYDGELFF.

The chain combines TRBV18 with TRBJ2-3; tentative D call: TRBD2 (5 bases). The CDR3 sequence is 12 residues long. V was shortened by 8 bases and J by 6 bases, with 12 bases between the two germline ends. Germline CDR1 reads KGHSH; CDR2 reads LQKENI. The CDR3 DNA is TGTGCCAGCACGAGCGGTACGGATACGCAGTATTTT. Protein product: CASTSGTDTQYF.

The V gene is TRBV5-8, the J gene TRBJ2-7, with a weak D call TRBD1 (6 bases). Trimming stripped 2 bases from V and 2 bases from J, with 14 bases between. CDR1 SGHTS and CDR2 YDEGEE come from the germline V gene. The CDR3 spans 15 residues. The CDR3 reads CASSFGTPNPYEQYF. In DNA form, the CDR3 reads TGTGCCAGCAGCTTTGGGACACCGAACCCCTACGAGCAGTACTTC.

CDR3 DNA sequence: TGTGCCAGCAGCGCCCAGAGAGGGTCCTACGAGCAGTACTTC. Translation: CASSAQRGSYEQYF. The chain recombines TRBV7-9 with TRBJ2-7, with D perhaps TRBD2 (5 bases). V was pared by 5 bases and J by 1 base, with 12 bases between. The CDR3 is 14 amino acids. The germline gives CDR1 SEHNR, CDR2 FQNEAQ (reference sequence).

V gene TRBV19 combines with J gene TRBJ2-7; D tentatively reads TRBD1 or TRBD2 (5 bases each). V dropped 2 bases and J dropped 2 bases, with 13 bases sitting between them. The germline gives CDR1 LNHDA, CDR2 SQIVND (reference sequence). CDR3 length equals 15 residues. The CDR3 DNA is TGTGCCAGTAGTATATTACGGGGCCCCACCTACGAGCAGTACTTC. The encoded protein is CASSILRGPTYEQYF.

The rearrangement uses TRBV6-6 and TRBJ2-7; D call uncertain. V gave up 6 bases and J gave up 6 bases, with 15 bases separating them. Germline V gene sequence: CDR1 MNHNY, CDR2 SVGAGI (reference sequence). This CDR3 comprises 13 residues. CDR3 bases: TGTGCCAGCAGCCCAACCGGTCTAAGCGAGCAGTACTTC. This translates into CASSPTGLSEQYF.

The chain links TRBV25-1 to TRBJ2-3; D tentatively reads TRBD1 or TRBD2 (5 bases each). Trimming left V 5 bases short and J 3 bases short, with 15 bases between. CDR3 length: 15 residues. From germline, CDR1 is MGHDK and CDR2 SYGVNS. The CDR3 protein is CASSRDLGMTDTQYF. CDR3 nucleotides: TGTGCCAGCAGTAGGGACCTGGGGATGACAGATACGCAGTATTTT.

The V and J genes are TRBV4-1 and TRBJ2-6, with 8 bases identical to TRBD2. Germline CDR1 and CDR2: MGHRA and YSYEKL. The V gene end was trimmed by 0 bases and the J gene end by 0 bases; junction bases not matched to a gene: 10. This CDR3 region has 20 residues. The CDR3 is CASSQEIGSGTSSGANVLTF. CDR3 DNA: TGCGCCAGCAGCCAAGAAATCGGGAGTGGGACTAGCTCTGGGGCCAACGTCCTGACTTTC.

The gene calls are TRBV6-5 and TRBJ1-5, with D possibly being TRBD1 (5 bases). CDR1 MNHEY and CDR2 SVGAGI come from the germline V gene. The CDR3 length is 14 residues. V was pared by 4 bases and J by 3 bases, with 10 bases between. CDR3 sequence reads: CASSFDSFNQPQHF. CDR3 in DNA: TGTGCCAGCAGTTTCGACAGTTTCAATCAGCCCCAGCATTTT.

Here the CDR3 DNA reads TGTGCCAGCACTGAGTTCGGACTTAGGACCGGGGAGCTGTTTTTT. Its protein is CASTEFGLRTGELFF. The genes are TRBV28 and TRBJ2-2; TRBD2 is a possible D gene (5 bases). Germline V gives CDR1 MDHEN, CDR2 SYDVKM. Trimming pared 7 bases from V and 5 bases from J, leaving 17 bases between. This CDR3 contains 15 residues.

This chain uses TRBV28 with TRBJ2-5; no definite D call. The J call may not be correct, given that the DNA end is closer to TRBJ2-7. This CDR3 is 12 amino acids long. Germline CDR1 MDHEN, CDR2 SYDVKM. CDR3 protein: CASSISAYEQYF. The CDR3 DNA sequence: TGTGCCAGCAGTATCTCAGCCTACGAGCAGTACTTC.

The chain uses TRBV6-5 and TRBJ1-4, with D tentatively TRBD1 (5 bases). Germline CDR1 reads MNHEY; CDR2 reads SVGAGI. The CDR3 is 15 residues long. V gave up 2 bases and J gave up 7 bases, with 14 bases separating them. The DNA for the CDR3 is TGTGCCAGCAGTTACGAGGGGTTTAGAGGTGAAAAACTGTTTTTT. This encodes CASSYEGFRGEKLFF.

The gene calls are TRBV18 and TRBJ2-7, with 7 bases identical to TRBD1. Germline lookup yields CDR1 KGHSH and CDR2 LQKENI. This CDR3 spans 14 amino acids. V lost 9 bases to trimming and J lost 5 bases; unmatched junction nucleotides: 13. The CDR3 DNA reads TGTGCCAGTTCGGTTCGGGAAGGGGGCGACGAGCAGTACTTC. Its translation: CASSVREGGDEQYF.

This clone was found once. Other DNA sequences of this sample code for an identical CDR3. The chain employs TRBV18 and TRBJ1-5; D remains unclear. CDR1 and CDR2 from the germline V gene are KGHSH and LQKENI. V lost 1 base to trimming and J lost 4 bases, with 5 bases between them. This CDR3 spans 13 amino acids. The CDR3 reads CASSPQGNQPQHF. Here the CDR3 DNA reads TGTGCCAGCTCACCACAGGGAAATCAGCCCCAGCATTTT.

This sequence joins TRBV7-7 and TRBJ2-7, with D perhaps given as TRBD1 or TRBD2 (6 bases each). This CDR3 comprises 18 residues. The V and J ends lost 6 bases and 2 bases respectively, with 26 bases between them. Germline CDR1 is SSHAT and CDR2 is FNYEAQ (reference sequence). The CDR3: CASRAPFNRGRLTYEQYF. The CDR3 coding sequence is TGTGCCAGCAGGGCACCATTTAATCGGGGGCGACTAACCTACGAGCAGTACTTC.

The chain combines TRBV27 with TRBJ1-6, with TRBD1 matching over 8 bases. After removal of 2 bases from V and 2 bases from J, the junction contained 5 bases not matched to a gene. The germline V gene has CDR1 MNHEY and CDR2 SMNVEV (reference sequence). This CDR3 spans 17 amino acids. The CDR3 region is CASSLQGATTYNSPLHF. DNA for the CDR3: TGTGCCAGCAGTTTACAGGGGGCGACGACCTATAATTCACCCCTCCACTTT.

V gene TRBV19 combines with J gene TRBJ2-6; D is perhaps TRBD1 or TRBD2 (5 bases each). This CDR3 has 18 residues. The V and J ends lost 3 bases and 4 bases respectively, with 19 bases between them. Germline values: CDR1 LNHDA, CDR2 SQIVND (reference sequence). The CDR3 DNA follows: TGTGCCAGTAGTATTGGGGCAGGGACGTTGAGAGGGGCCAACGTCCTGACTTTC. This translates into CASSIGAGTLRGANVLTF.

J is TRBJ2-7 and V is TRBV14; no definite D call. The CDR3 spans 16 residues. Germline V gene lookup returns CDR1 SGHDN and CDR2 FVKESK. Trimming pared 1 base from V and 0 bases from J, leaving 13 bases between. The CDR3 protein is CASSQGRRYYSYEQYF. CDR3 sequence (DNA): TGTGCCAGCAGCCAAGGCAGACGGTATTACTCCTACGAGCAGTACTTC.

The CDR3: CASSVSHATNYGYTF. CDR3 nucleotide sequence: TGTGCCAGCAGCGTATCCCACGCGACTAACTATGGCTACACCTTC. The chain employs TRBV9 and TRBJ1-2; D remains ambiguous. Deletions cut 1 base from V and 0 bases from J, with 10 bases between. CDR3 length: 15 residues. Germline CDR1 and CDR2: SGDLS and YYNGEE.

CDR3 amino acids: CASSTDGVNTEAFF. CDR3 DNA: TGCGCCAGCAGCACGGACGGTGTGAACACTGAAGCTTTCTTT. The chain recombines TRBV5-1 with TRBJ1-1; no clear D. Germline V gene lookup returns CDR1 SGHRS and CDR2 YFSETQ. This CDR3 contains 14 residues. The V and J ends lost 4 bases and 0 bases respectively, with 10 bases between them.

The gene calls are TRBV6-1 and TRBJ2-4; D possibly matches TRBD1 or TRBD2 (5 bases each). The V gene lost 2 bases and the J gene lost 6 bases, with 8 bases spanning the gap. Germline V gene sequence: CDR1 MNHNS, CDR2 SASEGT. The CDR3 contains 13 residues. This CDR3 is CASSEPGTNIQYF. For the CDR3, the DNA is TGTGCCAGCAGTGAACCAGGGACAAACATTCAGTACTTC.

The chain is built from TRBV5-1 and TRBJ1-4, with D hard to call. CDR3 length: 14 residues. The V end was cut by 1 base, the J end by 3 bases, with 7 bases between. CDR1 SGHRS and CDR2 YFSETQ come from the germline V gene. The CDR3 DNA sequence: TGCGCCAGCAGCTTGACGGATCCTAATGAAAAACTGTTTTTT. Translated, it gives CASSLTDPNEKLFF.

This clone came up once. This chain links TRBV10-3 with TRBJ2-2; 7 nucleotides agree with TRBD1. This CDR3 has 15 residues. The V gene end was trimmed by 4 bases and the J gene end by 1 base; junction bases not matched to a gene: 3. CDR1 and CDR2 from the germline V gene are ENHRY and SYGVKD. CDR3 protein: CAISGRTGNTGELFF. CDR3 DNA: TGTGCCATCAGTGGGAGGACAGGGAACACCGGGGAGCTGTTTTTT.

The chain is built from TRBV28 and TRBJ1-2; D not resolved. The CDR3 covers 13 residues. Germline CDR1 is MDHEN and CDR2 is SYDVKM. Trimming removed 2 bases from V and 4 bases from J, with 8 bases in between. The CDR3 sequence is CASSLKGPYGYTF. CDR3 bases: TGTGCCAGCAGTTTAAAAGGACCCTATGGCTACACCTTC.

The chain has TRBV19 and TRBJ2-2; D is possibly TRBD2 (5 bases). Trimming shortened V by 5 bases and J by 7 bases, and 11 bases separated the two germline ends. The CDR3 covers 13 residues. Germline CDR1 LNHDA, CDR2 SQIVND (reference sequence). The CDR3 DNA is TGTGCCAGTAGTGTACTAGTGGTCGGGGAGCTGTTTTTT. Translation gives CASSVLVVGELFF.